This T cell receptor (beta chain) appears in the sequencing data of a study of blood T cell repertoires in COVID-19. V trimming: 5 bases; J trimming: 3 bases; junction bases outside the gene matches: 4. The length of the CDR3 is 15 residues. Germline values: CDR1 SSHAT, CDR2 FNYEAQ (reference sequence). Authors' processing steps: Scientists estimated how many nucleated cells there were by amplifying reference gene primers. Using immunoSEQ multiplex PCR, the repertoire was profiled, and TCRdb retains in-frame clones only, with some absent. For V, J and clone size, that table is used; D and trimming come from the DNA. Here the sample spans fewer than 65,000 clones, approximately 85% being singletons.

The rearrangement uses TRBV7-7 and TRBJ2-1; 10 bases match TRBD2. Specimen: peripheral blood. The TCR was taken from a human donor in a cohort sampled during active COVID-19. The CDR3 DNA is TGTGCCAGCAGCCCCCAGCGGGGGGGCTACAATGAGCAGTTCTTC. This gives the protein CASSPQRGGYNEQFF.